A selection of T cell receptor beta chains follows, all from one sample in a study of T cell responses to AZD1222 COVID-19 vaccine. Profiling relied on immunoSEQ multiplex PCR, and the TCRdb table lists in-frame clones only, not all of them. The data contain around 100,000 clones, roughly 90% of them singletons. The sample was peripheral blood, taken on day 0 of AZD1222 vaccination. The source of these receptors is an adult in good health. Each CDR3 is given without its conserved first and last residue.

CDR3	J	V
ASSLSGSRTEAF	TRBJ1-1	TRBV5-1
ASSNTQGAHGYT	TRBJ1-2	TRBV7-2
SVEGSGNNYEQY	TRBJ2-7	TRBV29-1
SVAAGGNTEAF	TRBJ1-1	TRBV29-1
ASSSPVAGLSYEQY	TRBJ2-7	TRBV28
ATGTFASYEQY	TRBJ2-7	TRBV6-5
SGRVGAGNTIY	TRBJ1-3	TRBV29-1
ASSLMGSSYNEQF	TRBJ2-1	TRBV28
ASSLPIGNTIY	TRBJ1-3	TRBV7-2
ASSLGDRGITNEQF	TRBJ2-1	TRBV7-9
ASSDRTGRETQY	TRBJ2-5	TRBV10-1
ASSLEGMQPQH	TRBJ1-5	TRBV7-2
ASSLYSDLNTEAF	TRBJ1-1	TRBV7-8
ASSPQLQETQY	TRBJ2-5	TRBV18
ASSRPGLAETQY	TRBJ2-5	TRBV7-8
ASSYLGSYGYT	TRBJ1-2	TRBV6-2/TRBV6-3
ATTGGQGESPLH	TRBJ1-6	TRBV10-3
ASSLGQGSSSGANVLT	TRBJ2-6	TRBV18
ASSLGQGVREQY	TRBJ2-7	TRBV9
ASSQGGQAGNQPQH	TRBJ1-5	TRBV3-1/TRBV3-2
ASSPIPGTGAYEQY	TRBJ2-7	TRBV27
AWNPDSAYGYT	TRBJ1-2	TRBV30